This TCR beta chain came from a study of blood T cell repertoires in COVID-19. As for the study in general: The United States, Italy and Spain were the sources of the acute and convalescent COVID-19 samples. The analysed material was cDNA or gDNA that came from T cells, B-cell-depleted T cells, or PBMCs.

Per the study methods: Reference gene primers were amplified, and this amplification served to estimate nucleated cell counts. Using immunoSEQ multiplex PCR, the repertoire was profiled, and TCRdb retains in-frame clones only, with some absent. V and J calls and clone size are those listed in that table; D and trimming were worked out from the DNA. The repertoire has under 200,000 clones, roughly 88% of them found once; the top ten carry about 1.2%. The sample consisted of peripheral blood. The receptor's source is a man aged 55 to 70 who had recovered from COVID-19.

The CDR3 protein is CASSIAGGTRLSTDTQYF. CDR3 nucleotides: TGTGCCAGTAGTATTGCGGGGGGGACTAGACTCAGCACAGATACGCAGTATTTT. V usage is TRBV19 and J usage is TRBJ2-3; 9 bases are a match to TRBD2. Germline CDR1 is LNHDA and CDR2 is SQIVND (reference sequence). The CDR3 is 18 amino acids. Trimming took 3 bases from V and 0 from J; bases not matched to a gene: 10.